What follows are 7 T cell receptor beta chains derived from one specimen sequenced in a study of T cell responses to AZD1222 COVID-19 vaccine. TCRdb keeps only in-frame clones here, not all; method: immunoSEQ multiplex PCR. The table includes approximately 220,000 clones, 90% to 95% detected once. The sequencing here drew on peripheral blood, taken on day 0 of MenACWY control vaccination. The receptor set was obtained from an adult in good health.

The table lists this clone with a count of one. This sequence joins TRBV5-6 and TRBJ1-5; the D gene is possibly TRBD1 (6 bases). Trimming shortened V by 4 bases and J by 0 bases, and 8 bases separated the two germline ends. Per the germline V gene, CDR1 is SGHDT and CDR2 is YYEEEE. CDR3 length: 14 amino acids. For the CDR3, the DNA is TGTGCCAGCAGCACAGGGATTAGCAATCAGCCCCAGCATTTT. Translation gives CASSTGISNQPQHF.

V and J are TRBV12-3 or TRBV12-4 and TRBJ1-1; 7 nucleotides agree with TRBD1. The CDR3 totals 12 residues. The V and J ends lost 10 bases and 10 bases, in that order; junction bases with no gene match: 12. DNA for the CDR3: TGTGCCATCACTAGGCAGGGGGTCAGAGCTTTCTTT. Its protein product is CAITRQGVRAFF.

This rearrangement joins TRBV28 to TRBJ1-1, with 9 bases fitting TRBD1. J was trimmed by 6 bases and V by 6 bases; bases with no gene match: 11. There are 15 residues in the CDR3. The germline gives CDR1 MDHEN, CDR2 SYDVKM. CDR3: CASRPLQGAFAEAFF. CDR3 bases: TGTGCCAGCAGACCATTACAGGGGGCCTTTGCTGAAGCTTTCTTT.

This chain connects TRBV25-1 to TRBJ1-1; 9 bases line up with TRBD1. The germline gives CDR1 MGHDK, CDR2 SYGVNS. Germline trimming cut 4 bases from V and 1 base from J; bases unmatched to any gene: 7. The CDR3 loop spans 16 amino acids. The CDR3 loop is CASSGYGTGRNTEAFF. The DNA of the CDR3 is TGTGCCAGCAGTGGATATGGGACAGGGAGGAACACTGAAGCTTTCTTT.

The chain recombines TRBV11-3 with TRBJ2-1; D gene uncertain. Germline assignment: CDR1 SGHNT and CDR2 YENEEA. Trimming removed 5 bases at V and 0 bases at J, with 14 bases between. This CDR3 spans 16 amino acids. CDR3 loop: CASSLRTESSYNEQFF. In DNA form, the CDR3 reads TGTGCCAGCAGCCTAAGGACGGAGAGCTCCTACAATGAGCAGTTCTTC.

The chain has TRBV15 and TRBJ2-2; TRBD1 matches at 7 bases. CDR3 length: 17 residues. The V gene's germline CDR1 is LNHNV and CDR2 YYDKDF (reference sequence). V shed 5 bases and J 4 bases; nucleotides not matched to a gene: 13. The CDR3 is CATSQPGAGGVTGELFF. For the CDR3, the DNA is TGTGCCACCAGCCAACCCGGGGCAGGGGGAGTCACCGGGGAGCTGTTTTTT.

The rearrangement joins TRBV24-1 to TRBJ2-1; no reliable D call. V gave up 5 bases and J gave up 0 bases, with 7 bases separating them. The CDR3 is 14 amino acids. CDR1 KGHDR and CDR2 SFDVKD come from the germline V gene. This CDR3 reads CATSASSSYNEQFF. The CDR3, as DNA: TGTGCCACCAGTGCAAGCAGCTCCTACAATGAGCAGTTCTTC.